This T cell receptor beta chain was sequenced in a study of blood T cell repertoires in COVID-19. Looking at the study overall: From the United States, Italy and Spain came samples of acute and convalescent COVID-19. Nucleic acid was either cDNA or gDNA, and it came from T cells, B-cell-depleted T cells, or PBMCs.

Under the authors' procedure: From reference gene primer amplification, estimates of nucleated cell counts were derived. Using immunoSEQ multiplex PCR, the repertoire was profiled, and TCRdb retains in-frame clones only, with some absent. The V and J calls and the clone size are those of that table, but D and trimming were determined from the DNA. The table records over 80,000 clones, about 86% of them present only once. This receptor was taken from a man older than 75 with active or convalescent COVID-19. Sequenced material: peripheral blood.

In DNA form, the CDR3 reads TGCGCCAGCAGCTTAGCGGGAGCCTCGTACGAGCAGTACTTC. This sequence encodes CASSLAGASYEQYF. The rearrangement joins TRBV5-1 to TRBJ2-7; 8 bases fit TRBD2. V lost 2 bases and J lost 4; bases outside the gene matches: 5. Per germline, CDR1 SGHRS and CDR2 YFSETQ. This CDR3 comprises 14 residues.